Below are 18 T cell receptor beta chains sequenced from a single sample in a study of cytomegalovirus exposure and HLA in healthy donors listed by TCRdb under 2017. Libraries were constructed by the immunoSEQ multiplex PCR assay. TCRdb holds this immuneACCESS table with in-frame rearrangements only. Some clones are missing; in checked studies, unresolved V genes explain under half, and the rest has no known cause. In all, the sample holds more than 150,000 clones, and more than 75% of those were seen once. The top ten clones comprise approximately 7% of the sample. Sequences were obtained from PBMCs. These receptors were taken from a man aged 18 to 30 in good health and CMV-seropositive.

The genes are TRBV30 and TRBJ2-3, with 11 bases that match TRBD2. Germline V lookup: CDR1 GTSNPN, CDR2 SVGIG (reference sequence). The junction had 4 bases not matched to a gene; V was cut back by 5 bases and J by 3 bases. The length of the CDR3 is 14 residues. The CDR3 protein is CAWASGRKTDTQYF. The CDR3 nucleotides are TGTGCCTGGGCTAGCGGGAGGAAAACAGATACGCAGTATTTT.

The chain has TRBV5-1 and TRBJ1-4; 7 bases are shared with TRBD1. V gave up 0 bases and J gave up 5 bases; unmatched junction bases: 7. CDR1 SGHRS and CDR2 YFSETQ come from the germline V gene. This CDR3 is 16 amino acids long. The CDR3 region has the DNA TGCGCCAGCAGCTTGGAGCCCGGGACAGAGAATGAAAAACTGTTTTTT. Translation gives CASSLEPGTENEKLFF.

The V call is TRBV7-3, the J call TRBJ1-2, with 8 nucleotides matching TRBD1. Germline assignment: CDR1 SGHTA and CDR2 FQGTGA. With V trimmed by 6 bases and J by 8 bases, 8 bases remained unmatched. There are 13 residues in the CDR3. For the CDR3, the DNA is TGTGCCAGCAGTCAGGACAGGGAAGGAGGCTACACCTTC. It encodes CASSQDREGGYTF. Filled out from reference TRBV7-3 and TRBJ1-2, the complete variable domain reads GAGVSQTPSNKVTEKGKYVELRCDPISGHTALYWYRQSLGQGPEFLIYFQGTGAADDSGLPNDRFFAVRPEGSVSTLKIQRTERGDSAVYLCASSQDREGGYTFGSGTRLTVV.

This chain uses TRBV5-4 with TRBJ2-3, with a possible D match to TRBD1 (5 bases). The V end lost 4 bases, the J end lost 6 bases, and 18 bases lay between the germline ends. The length of the CDR3 is 15 residues. CDR1 and CDR2 from the germline V gene are SGHNT and YYREEE (reference sequence). The CDR3 sequence is CASSLDPIGVDTQYF. The CDR3, as DNA: TGTGCCAGCAGCCTCGACCCGATAGGGGTGGATACGCAGTATTTT.

This clone has more than one count but fewer than ten. The J gene is TRBJ2-1, the V gene TRBV18; 16 bases align to TRBD2. Germline assignment: CDR1 KGHSH and CDR2 LQKENI. The CDR3 has 15 residues. V was clipped by 4 bases and J by 8 bases; unmatched bases: 2. In DNA, the CDR3 is TGTGCCAGCTCACTCGGGACTAGCGGGAGGGATGAGCAGTTCTTC. Protein product: CASSLGTSGRDEQFF.

As for this clone: Other DNA sequences in the sample encode the same CDR3. This chain joins TRBV9 and TRBJ2-3; 9 bases fit TRBD2. The V segment lost 0 bases and the J segment 2 bases; nucleotides outside the gene matches: 1. The length of the CDR3 is 15 residues. The germline V gene encodes CDR1 SGDLS and CDR2 YYNGEE. The CDR3: CASSVGLADTDTQYF. The CDR3 nucleotides are TGTGCCAGCAGCGTAGGACTAGCGGACACAGATACGCAGTATTTT.

The chain employs TRBV4-1 and TRBJ2-7; D is unclear. V lost 0 bases and J lost 7, with 7 bases in between. Germline assignment: CDR1 MGHRA and CDR2 YSYEKL. The CDR3 spans 12 residues. CDR3: CASSQDRAEQYF. CDR3 DNA: TGCGCCAGCAGCCAAGACAGAGCGGAGCAGTACTTC.

This clone has just a few counts. This CDR3 reads CASRLEDVRGELFF. DNA of the CDR3: TGCGCCAGCAGACTAGAGGATGTGAGAGGGGAGCTGTTTTTT. V is TRBV10-1 and J is TRBJ2-2; D is perhaps TRBD2 (5 bases). The CDR3 totals 14 residues. Trimming pared 6 bases from V and 8 bases from J, leaving 16 bases between. CDR1 is WNHNN and CDR2 is SYGVQD in the germline V gene (reference sequence).

The chain uses TRBV7-2 and TRBJ2-7; TRBD2 aligns across 11 bases. Germline V CDR1 and CDR2: SGHTA, FQGNSA. With V trimmed by 5 bases and J by 0 bases, 6 bases remained unmatched. This CDR3 region has 16 residues. The CDR3 coding sequence is TGTGCCAGCAGCCCACAACTAGCGGGAGTCTCCTACGAGCAGTACTTC. Protein product: CASSPQLAGVSYEQYF.

The J gene is TRBJ2-7, the V gene TRBV6-6; tentative D call: TRBD1 (6 bases). The CDR3 is 16 residues long. Germline V CDR1 and CDR2: MNHNY, SVGAGI (reference sequence). V was shortened by 6 bases and J by 4 bases, with 22 bases between the two germline ends. CDR3 coding DNA: TGTGCCAGCAGCAGCCGGGGACAAGGACCGTCTTACGAGCAGTACTTC. It encodes CASSSRGQGPSYEQYF.

The chain is built from TRBV6-1 and TRBJ2-7, with D possibly TRBD2 on 6 matching bases. V lost 7 bases and J 6 bases, leaving 16 bases between the germline ends. The CDR3 runs to 13 residues. Looked up from germline, CDR1 is MNHNS and CDR2 is SASEGT. CDR3 region: CASTPGEAAEQYF. The CDR3 coding sequence is TGTGCCAGCACCCCGGGAGAGGCAGCCGAGCAGTACTTC.

V usage is TRBV27 and J usage is TRBJ2-5; TRBD1 aligns across 8 bases. The V gene end was trimmed by 6 bases and the J gene end by 2 bases; junction bases not matched to a gene: 11. The CDR3 has 16 residues. Germline loops: CDR1 MNHEY, CDR2 SMNVEV (reference sequence). The CDR3 reads CASSAGTTGGQETQYF. Written as DNA, the CDR3 is TGTGCCAGCAGCGCTGGAACAACAGGGGGACAAGAGACCCAGTACTTC.

The chain employs TRBV4-3 and TRBJ1-2; possible D gene TRBD1, 6 bases. V shed 4 bases and J shed 5 bases, with 14 bases lying between them. Per germline, CDR1 LGHNA and CDR2 YSLEER. There are 14 residues in the CDR3. Here the CDR3 DNA reads TGCGCCAGCAGCCCTGGACAGACCCTATATGGCTACACCTTC. It is translated as CASSPGQTLYGYTF.

The J gene is TRBJ1-4, the V gene TRBV28; perhaps TRBD1 as D (5 bases). Trimming took 7 bases from V and 5 from J, leaving 8 bases between them. The CDR3 runs 12 residues. The germline gives CDR1 MDHEN, CDR2 SYDVKM. As DNA, the CDR3 is TGTGCCAGCAAAAGGGGAAATGAAAAACTGTTTTTT. Translated, it gives CASKRGNEKLFF.

The chain has TRBV13 and TRBJ2-7; 9 bases map to TRBD1. Germline V gene data show CDR1 as PRHDT and CDR2 as FYEKMQ (reference sequence). The J segment lost 0 bases and the V segment lost 5 bases, leaving 5 bases of the junction unmatched. The CDR3 contains 15 residues. The CDR3 is CASSPRGQGSYEQYF. CDR3 DNA: TGTGCCAGCAGCCCCCGGGGACAGGGCTCCTACGAGCAGTACTTC.

The chain is built from TRBV7-2 and TRBJ2-1; 10 nucleotides line up with TRBD1. This CDR3 is built from 15 residues. J was trimmed by 5 bases and V by 0 bases; bases with no gene match: 1. CDR1 is SGHTA, CDR2 FQGNSA, per germline. CDR3 coding DNA: TGTGCCAGCAGCTTAGCGGGACAGGGGAACAATGAGCAGTTCTTC. Amino acids: CASSLAGQGNNEQFF.

The V and J genes are TRBV5-4 and TRBJ2-3; a possible D gene is TRBD1 (5 bases). Trimming left V 4 bases short and J 10 bases short, with 13 bases between. The CDR3 contains 12 residues. The germline gives CDR1 SGHNT, CDR2 YYREEE (reference sequence). The CDR3 DNA is TGTGCCAGCAGCGCCGGGCCCAGGGCGCAGTATTTT. Its protein product is CASSAGPRAQYF.

CDR3 nucleotides: TGCGCCAGCAGCTCCCAGGGGACAGGGGATCATGAAAAACTGTTTTTT. This sequence encodes CASSSQGTGDHEKLFF. The chain recombines TRBV5-1 with TRBJ1-4; 10 positions match TRBD1. The ends lost 3 bases at V and 6 bases at J; junction bases unmatched: 8. The V gene's germline CDR1 is SGHRS and CDR2 YFSETQ. The CDR3 sequence is 16 residues long.